This TCR beta chain was captured in a study of T cell repertoires in cytomegalovirus infection. Germline assignment: CDR1 MDHEN and CDR2 SYDVKM. The CDR3 length is 15 residues. V was trimmed by 1 base and J by 0 bases, leaving 6 bases between them. One entry per CDR3 protein results from TCRdb running MiXCR on the reads. The sample lists roughly 720,000 distinct CDR3 sequences; 35% were seen once. The source is a human donor in good health (CMV status not recorded). Some clones in this sample may be carry-over from other donors' samples. J is TRBJ1-4 and V is TRBV28; no definite D call. The sample consisted of PBMCs. CDR3: CASSLFPSTNEKLFF. As DNA, the CDR3 is TGTGCCAGCAGTTTATTCCCTTCAACTAATGAAAAACTGTTTTTT.